One sample yielded the 29 T cell receptor beta chains listed below, sequenced in a study of Graves' ophthalmopathy and Graves' hyperthyroidism. Amplified TCR beta CDR3 regions were obtained using RNA transcripts as template. The authors performed first-round RT-PCR with HTBI primers and then a second-round multiplex PCR. TCRdb re-called the multiplex PCR reads through MiXCR, storing one row per CDR3 protein. The sample lists 560,000 or so distinct CDR3 sequences, less than 40% occurring once. The sample consisted of peripheral blood or thyroid tissue (not recorded which). These receptor sequences come from an adult man with Graves' hyperthyroidism.

In its sample, this clonotype was seen many times. V and J are TRBV6-5 and TRBJ1-1; D is perhaps TRBD1 (5 bases). The germline gives CDR1 MNHEY, CDR2 SVGAGI. V was clipped by 5 bases and J by 8 bases, with 12 bases between them. The CDR3 has 12 residues. The CDR3 sequence: CASSPLRGEAFF. CDR3 DNA sequence: TGTGCCAGCAGTCCCTTAAGGGGCGAAGCTTTCTTT.

The chain carries TRBV25-1 and TRBJ2-5, with TRBD1 matching over 7 bases. J lost 5 bases, V lost 8 bases, and 11 bases had no gene match. The CDR3 is 14 amino acids. Germline-derived CDR1 and CDR2 are MGHDK and SYGVNS. CDR3 loop: CASPPKDREETQYF. The DNA of the CDR3 is TGTGCCAGCCCTCCAAAAGACAGGGAGGAGACCCAGTACTTC.

This chain connects TRBV7-8 to TRBJ2-7, with D perhaps matching TRBD1 (6 bases). Trimming stripped 8 bases from V and 0 bases from J, with 20 bases between. In germline, CDR1 is SGHVS, CDR2 FQNEAQ. The CDR3 runs 16 residues. The DNA for the CDR3 is TGTGCCAGCTCACCAGGTGTCAGGGGCAGCTCCTACGAGCAGTACTTC. Encoded protein: CASSPGVRGSSYEQYF.

The gene calls are TRBV24-1 and TRBJ2-5; 7 positions match TRBD1. This CDR3 contains 15 residues. Unmatched junction bases numbered 8, after V lost 7 bases and J lost 1 base. The germline gives CDR1 KGHDR, CDR2 SFDVKD. DNA for the CDR3: TGTGCCACCAGCTCACCCGGACAGGTCCAAGAGACCCAGTACTTC. Translating gives CATSSPGQVQETQYF.

The V and J genes are TRBV12-3 or TRBV12-4 and TRBJ2-7; TRBD1 agrees at 7 bases. TRBJ2-1 matches the DNA end more closely, so the J call is doubtful. The CDR3 has 15 residues. CDR3 sequence: CASSLVGQPIPEQFF. The CDR3 DNA reads TGTGCCAGCAGTTTAGTGGGACAGCCCATCCCTGAGCAGTTCTTC.

At least ten counts were recorded for this clonotype. The J gene is TRBJ1-2, the V gene TRBV6-5; D might be TRBD1 (5 bases). Per the germline V gene, CDR1 is MNHEY and CDR2 is SVGAGI. The germline V and J ends were trimmed by 2 bases and 0 bases, with 7 bases remaining between them. The CDR3 sequence is 14 residues long. The CDR3 coding sequence is TGTGCCAGCAGTTACGCGGGGGCTAACTATGGCTACACCTTC. It yields the protein CASSYAGANYGYTF.

This clonotype was counted once. The V and J genes are TRBV6-5 and TRBJ1-5; D may be TRBD1 (5 bases). Germline V gene sequence: CDR1 MNHEY, CDR2 SVGAGI. V shed 5 bases and J shed 1 base, with 15 bases lying between them. The CDR3 has 16 residues. The CDR3: CASSERRGTSNQPQHF. CDR3 nucleotide sequence: TGTGCCAGCAGTGAAAGGAGGGGCACGAGCAATCAGCCCCAGCATTTT.

This clonotype appeared many times. This rearrangement joins TRBV5-1 to TRBJ2-7, with D possibly TRBD2 on 6 matching bases. The CDR3 contains 15 residues. V lost 5 bases and J 1 base, leaving 16 bases between the germline ends. Germline V gene lookup returns CDR1 SGHRS and CDR2 YFSETQ. The CDR3 bases are TGCGCCAGCAGTCATACCGGGACTGTTTCCTACGAGCAGTACTTC. Amino acids: CASSHTGTVSYEQYF.

This clonotype was recorded many times. The chain employs TRBV19 and TRBJ1-5; no reliable D call. This CDR3 is built from 13 residues. V dropped 6 bases and J dropped 3 bases, with 9 bases sitting between them. From germline, CDR1 is LNHDA and CDR2 SQIVND (reference sequence). Written as DNA, the CDR3 is TGTGCCAGTAGCGGACGGAACAATCAGCCCCAGCATTTT. It translates to CASSGRNNQPQHF.

Ten or more counts support this clonotype. The chain links TRBV7-8 to TRBJ2-7, with TRBD1 identical over 9 bases. The V and J ends lost 5 bases and 4 bases, in that order; junction bases with no gene match: 9. CDR1 is SGHVS, CDR2 FQNEAQ, per germline. The CDR3 extends over 15 amino acids. CDR3 sequence: CASSPGQGDYYEQYF. CDR3 nucleotide sequence: TGTGCCAGCAGCCCGGGACAGGGAGACTATTACGAGCAGTACTTC.

This clonotype was counted a single time. This rearrangement joins TRBV2 to TRBJ2-7; 8 bases map to TRBD2. The CDR3 length is 15 residues. From germline, CDR1 is SNHLY and CDR2 FYNNEI. Trimming cost V 2 bases and J 7 bases; bases outside gene matches: 10. The CDR3 loop reads CASSEWASGTREQYF. DNA for the CDR3: TGTGCCAGCAGTGAATGGGCATCCGGGACTAGGGAGCAGTACTTC.

A few counts support this clonotype. The chain recombines TRBV27 with TRBJ2-5, with 13 bases fitting TRBD2. Germline lookup yields CDR1 MNHEY and CDR2 SMNVEV (reference sequence). CDR3 length: 16 amino acids. V shed 5 bases and J 5 bases; nucleotides not matched to a gene: 8. The CDR3, as DNA: TGTGCCAGCAGTCCAAGGACTAGCGGGAGTGCTGAGACCCAGTACTTC. Translating it yields CASSPRTSGSAETQYF.

This chain links TRBV19 with TRBJ2-1; TRBD2 is a possible D gene (5 bases). Trimming pared 5 bases from V and 9 bases from J, leaving 23 bases between. This CDR3 is built from 16 residues. Germline V CDR1 and CDR2: LNHDA, SQIVND (reference sequence). The CDR3 loop reads CASSDPSKGAGGEQFF. The CDR3 region has the DNA TGTGCCAGTAGTGACCCCTCCAAAGGTGCAGGAGGTGAGCAGTTCTTC. Combining the CDR3 with reference TRBV19 and TRBJ2-1 gives the whole variable domain DGGITQSPKYLFRKEGQNVTLSCEQNLNHDAMYWYRQDPGQGLRLIYYSQIVNDFQKGDIAEGYSVSREKKESFPLTVTSAQKNPTAFYLCASSDPSKGAGGEQFFGPGTRLTVL.

This clonotype was recorded many times. J is TRBJ1-2 and V is TRBV24-1, with D hard to call. The CDR3 consists of 11 residues. CDR1 is KGHDR, CDR2 SFDVKD, per germline. Trimming stripped 5 bases from V and 9 bases from J, with 9 bases between. The CDR3 loop reads CATSGGGRYTF. The CDR3 DNA sequence: TGTGCCACCAGTGGAGGAGGACGCTACACCTTC.

The rearrangement links TRBV20-1 to TRBJ2-7; no firm D call. Between the trimmed V and J ends, which lost 3 bases and 13 bases, there was a span of 25 bases. Germline V gene data show CDR1 as DFQATT and CDR2 as SNEGSKA (reference sequence). This CDR3 is built from 14 residues. Here the CDR3 reads CSARAARRVLEHYF. For the CDR3, the DNA is TGCAGTGCTAGGGCAGCCCGACGGGTTCTCGAACATTACTTC.

In its sample, this clonotype was seen a few times. This rearrangement joins TRBV29-1 to TRBJ2-3, with TRBD1 identical over 7 bases. Germline CDR1 is SQVTM and CDR2 is ANQGSEA. This CDR3 comprises 17 residues. V dropped 1 base and J dropped 0; count of bases not matched to a gene: 10. This CDR3 reads CSVEGGTARTSTDTQYF. CDR3 coding DNA: TGCAGCGTTGAAGGTGGGACAGCGAGGACTAGCACAGATACGCAGTATTTT.

The chain joins TRBV19 to TRBJ2-7, with 7 bases lining up with TRBD2. TRBJ2-1 explains the end of the DNA better; the J call may be wrong. Germline CDR1 is LNHDA and CDR2 is SQIVND (reference sequence). The CDR3 runs 15 residues. Written as DNA, the CDR3 is TGTGCCAGTAGTATTCCGACTAGCATGGGCAATGAGCAGTTCTTC. Its translation: CASSIPTSMGNEQFF.

This clonotype was detected ten times or more. The rearrangement links TRBV4-1 to TRBJ2-7; D gene ambiguous. This CDR3 has 13 residues. Germline V lookup: CDR1 MGHRA, CDR2 YSYEKL. The V and J ends lost 5 bases and 3 bases respectively, with 11 bases between them. CDR3: CASSSQIGYEQYF. Written as DNA, the CDR3 is TGCGCCAGCAGCTCCCAGATTGGCTACGAGCAGTACTTC.

This clonotype came up many times. The chain has TRBV20-1 and TRBJ2-5; possibly TRBD1 or TRBD2 for D (5 bases each). Germline V lookup: CDR1 DFQATT, CDR2 SNEGSKA (reference sequence). Deletions cut 5 bases from V and 5 bases from J, with 24 bases between. The CDR3 runs to 16 residues. CDR3 residues: CSAFPRVGGAVETQYF. DNA of the CDR3: TGCAGTGCTTTCCCCCGCGTTGGGGGTGCAGTGGAGACCCAGTACTTC.

The rearrangement uses TRBV7-9 and TRBJ2-7, with 7 bases that match TRBD2. Germline CDR1 reads SEHNR; CDR2 reads FQNEAQ (reference sequence). V dropped 6 bases and J dropped 3; count of bases not matched to a gene: 14. This CDR3 is built from 16 residues. DNA of the CDR3: TGTGCCAGCAGTGCTAGAGATAGCGGGTTCCTCTACGAGCAGTACTTC. Protein sequence: CASSARDSGFLYEQYF. Full variable domain (missing parts from reference TRBV7-9 and TRBJ2-7): DTGVSQNPRHKITKRGQNVTFRCDPISEHNRLYWYRQTLGQGPEFLTYFQNEAQLEKSRLLSDRFSAERPKGSFSTLEIQRTEQGDSAMYLCASSARDSGFLYEQYFGPGTRLTVT.

CDR3 bases: TGTGCTGGCAGCGAGAGATCGATGAGCTCTGGGGCCAACGTCCTGACTTTC. Amino acid sequence: CAGSERSMSSGANVLTF. The genes are TRBV7-9 and TRBJ2-6, with no clear D. The CDR3 extends over 17 amino acids. Germline V gene lookup returns CDR1 SEHNR and CDR2 FQNEAQ (reference sequence).

About this clonotype itself: The conserved closing phenylalanine or tryptophan is absent in this CDR3, likely reflecting a read error. This chain connects TRBV7-6 to TRBJ1-1; weak D call: TRBD1 (5 bases). The CDR3 is made up of 13 amino acids. Germline CDR1 and CDR2: SGHVS and FNYEAQ. The DNA of the CDR3 is TGTGCCGGCAGCTTCAGGGTGGACACTGAAGCTTTCTCT. Amino acids: CAGSFRVDTEAFS.

This clonotype was seen a handful of times. The CDR3 here is CASSLQGDDTGELFF. DNA of the CDR3: TGTGCCAGCAGCCTCCAAGGGGATGACACCGGGGAGCTGTTTTTT. The chain couples TRBV7-9 to TRBJ2-2, with D maybe TRBD1 (5 bases). The CDR3 has 15 residues. Trimming took 5 bases from V and 3 from J, leaving 13 bases between them. Looked up from germline, CDR1 is SEHNR and CDR2 is FQNEAQ (reference sequence). The variable domain in full, completed from reference TRBV7-9 and TRBJ2-2, reads DTGVSQNPRHKITKRGQNVTFRCDPISEHNRLYWYRQTLGQGPEFLTYFQNEAQLEKSRLLSDRFSAERPKGSFSTLEIQRTEQGDSAMYLCASSLQGDDTGELFFGEGSRLTVL.

Details on this clonotype: With a much larger clone just one base away, this may be a read error. Given the absence of the conserved phenylalanine or tryptophan at the CDR3 end, a read error is likely. The rearrangement links TRBV7-2 to TRBJ2-7, with a tentative D call TRBD2 (5 bases). This CDR3 comprises 15 residues. The V and J ends lost 5 bases and 0 bases respectively, with 14 bases between them. From germline, CDR1 is SGHTA and CDR2 FQGNSA. Here the CDR3 DNA reads TGTGCCAGCAGCCAGCGGAGCGAACCCTCCTACGAGCAGTACCTC. This codes for CASSQRSEPSYEQYL.

This clonotype was seen only a few times. V usage is TRBV6-2 or TRBV6-3 and J usage is TRBJ1-1; TRBD1 is a possible D gene (6 bases). CDR1 is MNHEY and CDR2 is SVGEGT in the germline V gene. CDR3 size: 15 residues. V was clipped by 2 bases and J by 2 bases, with 12 bases between them. The CDR3 coding sequence is TGTGCCAGCAGTTACGCCGGGGGCGGCAACACTGAAGCTTTCTTT. Translating gives CASSYAGGGNTEAFF.

The gene calls are TRBV6-6 and TRBJ1-4; D unclear. The CDR3 has 13 residues. The V and J ends lost 8 bases and 10 bases respectively, with 17 bases between them. Germline V gene sequence: CDR1 MNHNY, CDR2 SVGAGI (reference sequence). The CDR3: CASSEAGFRKLFF. The CDR3 DNA follows: TGTGCCAGCTCCGAAGCGGGCTTTCGAAAACTGTTTTTT.

This clonotype has at least ten counts. The chain has TRBV7-3 and TRBJ1-2; D unresolved. The CDR3 spans 14 residues. The V end lost 2 bases, the J end lost 8 bases, and 15 bases lay between the germline ends. Germline CDR1 reads SGHTA; CDR2 reads FQGTGA. CDR3 sequence reads: CASSLDASLGGYTF. The CDR3 region has the DNA TGTGCCAGCAGCTTAGACGCGAGTCTAGGGGGCTACACCTTC.

The chain carries TRBV2 and TRBJ2-5; D is unresolved. V lost 0 bases and J lost 4, with 9 bases in between. The CDR3 is 14 amino acids. The germline CDR1 and CDR2 sequences are SNHLY and FYNNEI. The CDR3 is CASSEALGLETQYF. For the CDR3, the DNA is TGTGCCAGCAGTGAAGCGTTAGGGCTAGAGACCCAGTACTTC.

The V gene is TRBV7-2, the J gene TRBJ1-2; unclear D gene. This CDR3 has 14 amino acids. V was cut by 3 bases and J by 4 bases, with 12 bases left in between. The V gene's germline CDR1 is SGHTA and CDR2 FQGNSA. The CDR3 here is CASSFEGTIYGYTF. As DNA, the CDR3 is TGTGCCAGCAGCTTTGAAGGAACAATCTATGGCTACACCTTC.